This TCR beta chain was profiled in a study of CD8 T cells in ankylosing spondylitis. The study's findings and limits: A TCR beta motif of several highly homologous variants seemed to mark ankylosing spondylitis blood.

This clonotype occurred a few times. The antigen is not known. CDR3 length: 15 residues. V was pared by 0 bases and J by 2 bases, with 11 bases between. Germline V gives CDR1 LGHNA, CDR2 YSLEER. TCRdb re-called the 5' RACE reads through MiXCR, storing one row per CDR3 protein. Of 200,000 to 250,000 distinct CDR3 sequences in the sample, roughly 18% are singletons; the top ten hold under 55%. The sequenced sample consisted of blood, either unsorted or a sorted T cell fraction (not recorded which). V usage is TRBV4-3 and J usage is TRBJ2-7; D perhaps matches TRBD2 (5 bases). The source is a male donor with ankylosing spondylitis. The CDR3 is CASSQEFDYPYEQYF. In nucleotides, the CDR3 is TGCGCCAGCAGCCAAGAATTCGACTACCCCTACGAGCAGTACTTC.